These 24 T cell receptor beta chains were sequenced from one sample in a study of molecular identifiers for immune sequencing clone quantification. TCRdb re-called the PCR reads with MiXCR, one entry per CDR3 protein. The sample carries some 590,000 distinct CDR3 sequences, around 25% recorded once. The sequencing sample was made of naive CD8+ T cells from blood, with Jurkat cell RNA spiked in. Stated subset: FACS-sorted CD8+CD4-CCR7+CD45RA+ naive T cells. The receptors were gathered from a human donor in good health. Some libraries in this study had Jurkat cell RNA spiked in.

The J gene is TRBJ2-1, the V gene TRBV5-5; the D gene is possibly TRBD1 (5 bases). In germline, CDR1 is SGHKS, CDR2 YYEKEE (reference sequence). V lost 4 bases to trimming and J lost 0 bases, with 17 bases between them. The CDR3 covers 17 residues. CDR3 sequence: CASSHTGKSSSYNEQFF. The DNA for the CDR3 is TGTGCCAGCAGCCATACAGGAAAAAGTAGCTCCTACAATGAGCAGTTCTTC.

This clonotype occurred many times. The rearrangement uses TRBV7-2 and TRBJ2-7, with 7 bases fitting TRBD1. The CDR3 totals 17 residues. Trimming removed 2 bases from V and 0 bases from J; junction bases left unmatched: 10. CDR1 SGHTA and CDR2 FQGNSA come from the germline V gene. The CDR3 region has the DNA TGTGCCAGCAGCTTACCTTCGGACAGGATTAGCTCCTACGAGCAGTACTTC. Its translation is CASSLPSDRISSYEQYF. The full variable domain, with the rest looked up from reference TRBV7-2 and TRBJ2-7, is GAGVSQSPSNKVTEKGKDVELRCDPISGHTALYWYRQSLGQGLEFLIYFQGNSAPDKSGLPSDRFSAERTGGSVSTLTIQRTQQEDSAVYLCASSLPSDRISSYEQYFGPGTRLTVT.

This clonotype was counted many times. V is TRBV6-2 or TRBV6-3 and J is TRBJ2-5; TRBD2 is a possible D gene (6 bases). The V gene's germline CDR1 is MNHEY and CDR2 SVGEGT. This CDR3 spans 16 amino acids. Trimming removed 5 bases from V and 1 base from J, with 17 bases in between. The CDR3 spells CASSPQAGSSQETQYF. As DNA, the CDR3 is TGTGCCAGCAGTCCCCAAGCGGGCAGTTCCCAAGAGACCCAGTACTTC.

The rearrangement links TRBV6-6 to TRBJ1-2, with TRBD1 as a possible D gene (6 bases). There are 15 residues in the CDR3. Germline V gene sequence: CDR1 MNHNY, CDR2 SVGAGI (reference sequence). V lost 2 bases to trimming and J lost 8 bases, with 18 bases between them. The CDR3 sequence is CASSYPQGRDWGYTF. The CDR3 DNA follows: TGTGCCAGCAGTTACCCGCAGGGGCGGGATTGGGGCTACACCTTC.

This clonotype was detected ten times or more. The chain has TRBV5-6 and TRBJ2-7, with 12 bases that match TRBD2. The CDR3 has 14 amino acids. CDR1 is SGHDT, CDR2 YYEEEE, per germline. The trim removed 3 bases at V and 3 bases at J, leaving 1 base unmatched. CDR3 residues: CASSSTSGSYEQYF. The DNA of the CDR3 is TGTGCCAGCAGCTCGACTAGCGGGAGCTACGAGCAGTACTTC.

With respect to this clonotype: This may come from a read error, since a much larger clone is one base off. The CDR3 is CASETSGEPQYF. The CDR3 region has the DNA TGTGCCAGCGAGACTTCAGGGGAGCCCCAGTACTTC. The chain uses TRBV12-3 or TRBV12-4 and TRBJ2-5; the D gene is possibly TRBD1 (6 bases). The V gene lost 8 bases and the J gene lost 9 bases, with 16 bases spanning the gap. The CDR3 has 12 amino acids.

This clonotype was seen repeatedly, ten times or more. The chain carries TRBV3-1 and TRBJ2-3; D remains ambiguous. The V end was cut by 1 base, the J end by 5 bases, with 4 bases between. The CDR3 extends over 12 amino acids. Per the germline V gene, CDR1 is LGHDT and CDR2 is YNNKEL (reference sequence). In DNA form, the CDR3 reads TGTGCCAGCAGCCAAGCGGAAGATACGCAGTATTTT. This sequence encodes CASSQAEDTQYF.

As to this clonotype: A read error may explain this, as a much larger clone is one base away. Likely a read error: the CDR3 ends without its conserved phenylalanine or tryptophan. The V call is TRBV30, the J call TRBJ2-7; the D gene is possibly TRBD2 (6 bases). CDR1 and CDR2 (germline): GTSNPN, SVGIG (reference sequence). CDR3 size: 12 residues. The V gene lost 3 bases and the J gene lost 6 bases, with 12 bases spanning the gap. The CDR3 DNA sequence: TGTGCCTGGAGCCTAGCCGGGGGCGAGCAGTACATC. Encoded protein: CAWSLAGGEQYI.

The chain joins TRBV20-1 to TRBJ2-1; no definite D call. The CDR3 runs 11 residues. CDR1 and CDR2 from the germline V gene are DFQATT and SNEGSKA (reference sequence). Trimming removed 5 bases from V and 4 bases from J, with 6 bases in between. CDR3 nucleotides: TGCAGTGCTCCCCGGTACAATGAGCAGTTCTTC. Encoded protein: CSAPRYNEQFF.

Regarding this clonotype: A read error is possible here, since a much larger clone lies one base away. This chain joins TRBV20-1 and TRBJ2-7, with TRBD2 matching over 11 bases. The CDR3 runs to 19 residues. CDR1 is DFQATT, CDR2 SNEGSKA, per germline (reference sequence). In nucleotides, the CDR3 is TGCAGTGCTATTCATTCGGGACTAGCGGCCCCCGAAAGCTCCTACGAGCGGTACTTC. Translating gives CSAIHSGLAAPESSYERYF.

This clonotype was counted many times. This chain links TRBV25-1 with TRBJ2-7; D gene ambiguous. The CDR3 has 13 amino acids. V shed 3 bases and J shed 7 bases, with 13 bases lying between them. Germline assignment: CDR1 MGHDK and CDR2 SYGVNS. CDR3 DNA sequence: TGTGCCAGCAGTGAGGGGATCAGCGTGGAGCAGTACTTC. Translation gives CASSEGISVEQYF.

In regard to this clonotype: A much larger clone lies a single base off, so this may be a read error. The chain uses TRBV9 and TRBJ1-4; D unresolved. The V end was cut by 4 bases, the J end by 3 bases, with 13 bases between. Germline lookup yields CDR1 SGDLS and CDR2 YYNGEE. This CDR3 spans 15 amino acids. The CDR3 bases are TGTGCCAGCAGCCCTAACTGGGGAGCTAATGAAAAACTGTTTTTT. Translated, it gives CASSPNWGANEKLFF.

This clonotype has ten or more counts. CDR3 in DNA: TGCGCCAGCAGCTTGGTTGTCCGAGCGGGCCAAGAGACCCAGTACTTC. Encoded protein: CASSLVVRAGQETQYF. This chain joins TRBV5-1 and TRBJ2-5, with D tentatively TRBD2 (6 bases). The V gene lost 0 bases and the J gene lost 1 base, with 13 bases spanning the gap. The CDR3 runs to 16 residues. Germline CDR1 SGHRS, CDR2 YFSETQ.

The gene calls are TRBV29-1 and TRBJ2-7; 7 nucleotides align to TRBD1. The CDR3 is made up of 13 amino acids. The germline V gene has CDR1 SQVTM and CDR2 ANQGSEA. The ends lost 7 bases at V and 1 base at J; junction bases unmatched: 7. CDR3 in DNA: TGCAGCGCGACAGGGTGCTGGTCCTACGAGCAGTACTTC. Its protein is CSATGCWSYEQYF.

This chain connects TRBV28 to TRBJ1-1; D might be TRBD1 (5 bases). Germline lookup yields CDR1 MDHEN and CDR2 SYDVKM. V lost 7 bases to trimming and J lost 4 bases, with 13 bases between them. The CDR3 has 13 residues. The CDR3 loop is CASKDSMITEAFF. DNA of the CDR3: TGTGCCAGCAAAGACAGTATGATCACTGAAGCTTTCTTT.

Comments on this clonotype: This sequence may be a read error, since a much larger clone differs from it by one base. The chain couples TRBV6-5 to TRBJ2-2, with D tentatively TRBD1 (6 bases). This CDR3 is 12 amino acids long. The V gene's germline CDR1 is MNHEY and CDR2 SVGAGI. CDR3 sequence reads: CVSRTGLGELFF. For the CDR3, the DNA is TGTGTCAGCAGAACAGGGCTCGGGGAGCTGTTTTTT.

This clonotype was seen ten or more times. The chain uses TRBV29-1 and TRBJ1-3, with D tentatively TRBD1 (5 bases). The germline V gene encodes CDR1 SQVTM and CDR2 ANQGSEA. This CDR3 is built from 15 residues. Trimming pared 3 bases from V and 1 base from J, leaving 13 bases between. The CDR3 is CSVDSGVHSGNTIYF. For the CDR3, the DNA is TGCAGCGTTGATTCGGGGGTTCATTCTGGAAACACCATATATTTT. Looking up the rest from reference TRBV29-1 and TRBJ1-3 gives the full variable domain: SAVISQKPSRDICQRGTSLTIQCQVDSQVTMMFWYRQQPGQSLTLIATANQGSEATYESGFVIDKFPISRPNLTFSTLTVSNMSPEDSSIYLCSVDSGVHSGNTIYFGEGSWLTVV.

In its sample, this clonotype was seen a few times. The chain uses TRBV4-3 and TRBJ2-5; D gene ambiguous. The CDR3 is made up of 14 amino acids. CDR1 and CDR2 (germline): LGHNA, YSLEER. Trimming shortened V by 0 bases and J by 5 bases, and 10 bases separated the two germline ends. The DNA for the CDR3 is TGCGCCAGCAGCCAAGATGTCAGCTGGGAGACCCAGTACTTC. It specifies CASSQDVSWETQYF.

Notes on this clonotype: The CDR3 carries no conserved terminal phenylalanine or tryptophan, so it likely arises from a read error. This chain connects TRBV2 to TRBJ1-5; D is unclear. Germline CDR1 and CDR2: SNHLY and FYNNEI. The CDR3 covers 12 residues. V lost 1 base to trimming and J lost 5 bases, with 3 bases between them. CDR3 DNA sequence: TGTGCCAGCAGTGAAGGTGATCAGCCCCAGCATTCT. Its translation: CASSEGDQPQHS.

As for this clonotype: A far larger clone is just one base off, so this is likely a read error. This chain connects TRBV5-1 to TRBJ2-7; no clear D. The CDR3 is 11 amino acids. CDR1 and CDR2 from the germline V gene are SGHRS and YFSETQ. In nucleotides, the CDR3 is TGCGCCAGCAGCTTACGCTACGCGCAGTACTTC. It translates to CASSLRYAQYF.

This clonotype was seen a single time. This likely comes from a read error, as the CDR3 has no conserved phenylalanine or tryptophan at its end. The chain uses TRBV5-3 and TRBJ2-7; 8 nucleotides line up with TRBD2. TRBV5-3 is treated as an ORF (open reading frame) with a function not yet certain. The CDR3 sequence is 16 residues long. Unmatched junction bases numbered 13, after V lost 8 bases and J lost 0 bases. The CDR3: CASSTFRGGSSYEQYL. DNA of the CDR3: TGTGCCAGCAGCACGTTCCGCGGGGGGTCCTCCTACGAGCAGTACTTA.

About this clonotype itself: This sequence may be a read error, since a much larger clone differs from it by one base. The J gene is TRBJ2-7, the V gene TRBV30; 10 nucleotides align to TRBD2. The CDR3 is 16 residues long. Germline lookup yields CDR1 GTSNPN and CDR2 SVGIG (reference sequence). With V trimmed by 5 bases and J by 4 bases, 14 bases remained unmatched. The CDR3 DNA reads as TGTGCCTGGGGTGCCCCGGAGCTAGCGGGAGTTTACGAGCAGTACTTC. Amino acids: CAWGAPELAGVYEQYF.

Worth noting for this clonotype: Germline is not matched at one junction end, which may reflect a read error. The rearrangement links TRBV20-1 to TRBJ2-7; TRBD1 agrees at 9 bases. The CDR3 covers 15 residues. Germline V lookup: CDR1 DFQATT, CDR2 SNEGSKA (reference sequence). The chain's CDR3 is CCARDIRDRAYEQYF. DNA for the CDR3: TGCTGTGCTAGAGATATACGGGACAGGGCTTACGAGCAGTACTTC.

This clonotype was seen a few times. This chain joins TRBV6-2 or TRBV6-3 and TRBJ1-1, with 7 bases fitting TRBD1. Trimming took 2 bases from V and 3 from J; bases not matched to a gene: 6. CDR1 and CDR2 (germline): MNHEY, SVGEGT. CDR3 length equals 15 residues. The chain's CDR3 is CASSYPYRGDTEAFF. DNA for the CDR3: TGTGCCAGCAGTTACCCCTACAGGGGAGACACTGAAGCTTTCTTT.